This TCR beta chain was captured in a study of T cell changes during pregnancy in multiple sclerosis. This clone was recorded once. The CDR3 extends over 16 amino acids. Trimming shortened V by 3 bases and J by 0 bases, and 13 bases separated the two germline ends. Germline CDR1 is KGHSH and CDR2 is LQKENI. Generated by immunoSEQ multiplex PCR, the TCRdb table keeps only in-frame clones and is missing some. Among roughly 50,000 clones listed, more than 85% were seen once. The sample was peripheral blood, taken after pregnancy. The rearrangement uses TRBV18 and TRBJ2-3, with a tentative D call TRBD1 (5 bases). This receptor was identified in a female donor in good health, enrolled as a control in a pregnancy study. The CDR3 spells CASSPLQGSSTDTQYF. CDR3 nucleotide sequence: TGTGCCAGCTCACCGCTGCAGGGTTCTAGCACAGATACGCAGTATTTT. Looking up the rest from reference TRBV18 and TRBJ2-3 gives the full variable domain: NAGVMQNPRHLVRRRGQEARLRCSPMKGHSHVYWYRQLPEEGLKFMVYLQKENIIDESGMPKERFSAEFPKEGPSILRIQQVVRGDSAAYFCASSPLQGSSTDTQYFGPGTRLTVL.